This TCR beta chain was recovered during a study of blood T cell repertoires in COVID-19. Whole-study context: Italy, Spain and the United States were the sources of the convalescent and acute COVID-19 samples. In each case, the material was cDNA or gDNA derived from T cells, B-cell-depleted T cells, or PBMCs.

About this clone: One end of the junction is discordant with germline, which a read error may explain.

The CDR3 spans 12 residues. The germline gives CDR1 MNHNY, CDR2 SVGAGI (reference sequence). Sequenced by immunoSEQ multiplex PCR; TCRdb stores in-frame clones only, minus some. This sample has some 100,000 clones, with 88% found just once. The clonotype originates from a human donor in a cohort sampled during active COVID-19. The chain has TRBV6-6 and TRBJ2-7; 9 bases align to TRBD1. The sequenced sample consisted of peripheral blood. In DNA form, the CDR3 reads TGTGCCAGCAGTCCGTCAGGGGGGACAGGGCGCTTC. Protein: CASSPSGGTGRF.